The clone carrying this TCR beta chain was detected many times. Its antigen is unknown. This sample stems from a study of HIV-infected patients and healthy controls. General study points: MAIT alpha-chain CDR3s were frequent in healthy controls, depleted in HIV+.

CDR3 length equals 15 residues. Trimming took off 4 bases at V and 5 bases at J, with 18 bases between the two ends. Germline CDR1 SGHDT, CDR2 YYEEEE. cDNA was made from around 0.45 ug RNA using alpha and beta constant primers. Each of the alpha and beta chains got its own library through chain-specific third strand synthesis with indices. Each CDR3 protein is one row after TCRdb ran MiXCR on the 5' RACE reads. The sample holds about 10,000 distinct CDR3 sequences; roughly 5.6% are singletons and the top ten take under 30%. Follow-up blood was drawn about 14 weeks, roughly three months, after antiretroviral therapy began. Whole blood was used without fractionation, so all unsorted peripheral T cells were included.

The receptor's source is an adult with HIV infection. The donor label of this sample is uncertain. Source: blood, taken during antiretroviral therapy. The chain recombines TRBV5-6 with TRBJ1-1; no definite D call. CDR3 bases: TGTGCCAGCAGCAACCCCCTTGGGAGCCGGACTGAAGCTTTCTTT. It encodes CASSNPLGSRTEAFF. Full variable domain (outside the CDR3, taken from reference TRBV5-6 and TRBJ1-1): DAGVTQSPTHLIKTRGQQVTLRCSPKSGHDTVSWYQQALGQGPQFIFQYYEEEERQRGNFPDRFSGHQFPNYSSELNVNALLLGDSALYLCASSNPLGSRTEAFFGQGTRLTVV.